Each of the 15 T cell receptor beta chains below was sequenced from the same sample in a study of shared clonotypes between healthy human individuals. Repertoires were generated with immunoSEQ multiplex PCR, while TCRdb's copy carries only in-frame clones and drops some. The sample contains 1,400,000 or so clones, about 98.5% of which appear only once. The sequenced sample was naive CD4+ T cells sorted from blood. Noted subset: CD45RA+ positively selected. These TCRs come from a man younger than 45 in good health.

V is TRBV12-2 and J is TRBJ1-1; the table's D call TRBD1 went unverified against the DNA. TRBV12-2 is reported as a pseudogene. The CDR3 contains 14 residues. CDR3 in amino acids: CASRLRQGFTEAFF. The CDR3, as DNA: TGTGCAAGTCGCTTGAGACAGGGTTTCACTGAAGCTTTCTTT.

The V call is TRBV7-3, the J call TRBJ2-7, with 7 bases aligning to TRBD2. Germline-derived CDR1 and CDR2 are SGHTA and FQGTGA. The CDR3 is 14 amino acids. The trim removed 6 bases at V and 4 bases at J, leaving 9 bases unmatched. DNA of the CDR3: TGTGCCAGCAGTGAGTCGATCGGGGGGTACGAGCAGTACTTC. Encoded protein: CASSESIGGYEQYF.

J is TRBJ2-7 and V is TRBV6-6; tentatively, D is TRBD1 (5 bases). From germline, CDR1 is MNHNY and CDR2 SVGAGI (reference sequence). The CDR3 runs to 13 residues. V gave up 0 bases and J gave up 3 bases, with 6 bases separating them. CDR3 protein: CASSYSTVYEQYF. CDR3 in DNA: TGTGCCAGCAGTTACTCGACAGTCTACGAGCAGTACTTC.

Turning to this clone: Relative to the germline gene, one junction end is altered; a read error may explain this. The chain recombines TRBV27 with TRBJ2-2, with a tentative D call TRBD1 (6 bases). Per the germline V gene, CDR1 is MNHEY and CDR2 is SMNVEV (reference sequence). The CDR3 consists of 14 residues. CDR3 DNA: TGTGCCAGCCGTTTCAGGGGGAACACCGGGGAGCTGTTTTTT. Translation: CASRFRGNTGELFF.

J is TRBJ2-1 and V is TRBV6-6; no definite D call. CDR1 is MNHNY, CDR2 SVGAGI, per germline (reference sequence). The CDR3 has 13 residues. V gave up 5 bases and J gave up 10 bases, with 15 bases separating them. The CDR3 region is CASSGTGTWEQFF. CDR3 DNA: TGTGCCAGCAGTGGCACCGGAACATGGGAGCAGTTCTTC.

The chain is built from TRBV7-2 and TRBJ1-5, with 8 nucleotides matching TRBD1. Germline V gene sequence: CDR1 SGHTA, CDR2 FQGNSA. Trimming took 9 bases from V and 0 from J; bases not matched to a gene: 7. This CDR3 has 15 residues. The CDR3 sequence is CASQTGVGSNQPQHF. The CDR3 coding sequence is TGTGCCAGTCAGACAGGGGTAGGTAGCAATCAGCCCCAGCATTTT.

The J gene is TRBJ1-5, the V gene TRBV5-4; possible D gene TRBD1, 5 bases. The length of the CDR3 is 13 residues. Trimming stripped 0 bases from V and 6 bases from J, with 7 bases between. Germline loops: CDR1 SGHNT, CDR2 YYREEE (reference sequence). CDR3 DNA sequence: TGTGCCAGCAGCTTGGTGGGGGTTCAGCCCCAGCATTTT. Its protein is CASSLVGVQPQHF.

Concerning this clone itself: Other nucleotide sequences from this sample produce the same CDR3. The chain joins TRBV30 to TRBJ1-3; D may be TRBD1 (6 bases). The CDR3 length is 13 residues. V dropped 2 bases and J dropped 2 bases, with 7 bases sitting between them. Germline-derived CDR1 and CDR2 are GTSNPN and SVGIG (reference sequence). The CDR3 protein is CAWSRGTGNTIYF. The CDR3 nucleotides are TGTGCCTGGAGTAGGGGGACTGGAAACACCATATATTTT.

The CDR3 protein is CATSREPRVGNQPQHF. The CDR3 DNA follows: TGTGCCACCAGCAGAGAACCCAGGGTGGGCAATCAGCCCCAGCATTTT. The genes are TRBV15 and TRBJ1-5, with D perhaps TRBD1 (5 bases). Germline CDR1 is LNHNV and CDR2 is YYDKDF (reference sequence). V was pared by 0 bases and J by 2 bases, with 11 bases between. This CDR3 region has 16 residues.

The chain carries TRBV5-1 and TRBJ2-3; the match to TRBD2 covers 13 bases. CDR3 length: 16 amino acids. V shed 4 bases, J shed 5 bases, and the junction held 7 bases outside the gene matches. Germline V gene sequence: CDR1 SGHRS, CDR2 YFSETQ. CDR3 sequence: CASSEGLAGAGDTQYF. The CDR3 DNA follows: TGCGCCAGCAGCGAAGGACTAGCGGGAGCAGGAGATACGCAGTATTTT.

This chain uses TRBV15 with TRBJ2-7; no clear D gene. V was shortened by 1 base and J by 0 bases, with 10 bases between the two germline ends. The CDR3 loop spans 15 amino acids. Germline assignment: CDR1 LNHNV and CDR2 YYDKDF (reference sequence). The CDR3 DNA follows: TGTGCCACCAGCAGAGTGGTGGCCCGCTCCTACGAGCAGTACTTC. It yields the protein CATSRVVARSYEQYF.

This sequence joins TRBV18 and TRBJ2-3; no clear D gene. The CDR3 contains 16 residues. The germline V gene encodes CDR1 KGHSH and CDR2 LQKENI. The V gene lost 0 bases and the J gene lost 2 bases, with 12 bases spanning the gap. DNA for the CDR3: TGTGCCAGCTCACCACCCGTCCGGGCTTACACAGATACGCAGTATTTT. This encodes CASSPPVRAYTDTQYF.

The CDR3 coding sequence is TGTGCCAGCGGGGATCTAGTTTGGCAGTTCTTC. Encoded protein: CASGDLVWQFF. The chain joins TRBV7-9 to TRBJ2-1; no reliable D call. The CDR3 extends over 11 amino acids. The germline V gene encodes CDR1 SEHNR and CDR2 FQNEAQ (reference sequence). Trimming took 8 bases from V and 12 from J, leaving 14 bases between them. Full variable domain (missing parts from reference TRBV7-9 and TRBJ2-1): DTGVSQNPRHKITKRGQNVTFRCDPISEHNRLYWYRQTLGQGPEFLTYFQNEAQLEKSRLLSDRFSAERPKGSFSTLEIQRTEQGDSAMYLCASGDLVWQFFGPGTRLTVL.

The chain combines TRBV27 with TRBJ2-3; D may be TRBD2 (5 bases). Germline assignment: CDR1 MNHEY and CDR2 SMNVEV (reference sequence). This CDR3 comprises 16 residues. The V gene lost 3 bases and the J gene lost 7 bases, with 20 bases spanning the gap. The CDR3 protein is CASSFFSNSGVNTQYF. CDR3 DNA: TGTGCCAGCAGTTTTTTTTCGAACTCCGGGGTAAATACGCAGTATTTT.

On this clone itself: One end of the junction varies from germline; a read error may be responsible. The chain carries TRBV6-5 and TRBJ1-2, with no clear D. Germline CDR1 and CDR2: MNHEY and SVGAGI. This CDR3 spans 10 amino acids. The CDR3 reads CASSYPPHHF. Here the CDR3 DNA reads TGTGCCAGCAGTTACCCTCCTCACCACTTC.